The 19 T cell receptor beta chains given below trace back to one sample, sequenced in a study of T cells in Graves' hyperthyroidism and ophthalmopathy. TCR beta CDR3 sequences were amplified from RNA transcripts. The TCR CDR3 first-round RT-PCR relied on the HTBI primer set. TCRdb re-derived calls from the multiplex PCR reads in MiXCR, one entry per CDR3 protein. Seen here are more than 500,000 distinct CDR3 sequences, 40% to 50% observed once, and the top ten hold about two fifths. Sequencing used peripheral blood or thyroid tissue (not recorded which). These receptors came from an adult woman with Graves' disease, either hyperthyroidism or ophthalmopathy (not recorded which).

CDR3 in DNA: TGCGCCAGCAGCCCTGGACAGGTGGGCACTGAAGCTTTCTTT. Translated: CASSPGQVGTEAFF. V is TRBV5-1 and J is TRBJ1-1, with 7 bases identical to TRBD1. After removal of 4 bases from V and 4 bases from J, the junction contained 7 bases not matched to a gene. Germline CDR1 and CDR2: SGHRS and YFSETQ. This CDR3 region has 14 residues.

This clonotype was counted a few times. A clone one base away is much larger, so this may be a read error. The chain is built from TRBV29-1 and TRBJ2-7, with D uncertain. Per the germline V gene, CDR1 is SQVTM and CDR2 is ANQGSEA. CDR3 length equals 15 residues. Written as DNA, the CDR3 is TGCAGCGTTGAACTTGGCGCATGGGGTGGGTACGGGCAGTACTTC. Protein sequence: CSVELGAWGGYGQYF.

The genes are TRBV29-1 and TRBJ2-5; the match to TRBD2 covers 11 bases. Unmatched junction bases numbered 13, after V lost 8 bases and J lost 5 bases. The CDR3 contains 15 residues. Germline lookup yields CDR1 SQVTM and CDR2 ANQGSEA. Written as DNA, the CDR3 is TGCAGCTTTGGCAGCCTAGCGGGAGGTGTGGAGACCCAGTACTTC. This translates into CSFGSLAGGVETQYF.

The chain combines TRBV7-2 with TRBJ1-1; D gene unclear. Germline lookup yields CDR1 SGHTA and CDR2 FQGNSA. CDR3 size: 12 residues. Trimming pared 7 bases from V and 8 bases from J, leaving 14 bases between. CDR3 amino acids: CASTLGETEAFF. CDR3 in DNA: TGTGCCAGCACCCTCGGGGAGACCGAAGCTTTCTTT.

Here the CDR3 reads CASSWDIRNTEAFF. The DNA for the CDR3 is TGTGCCAGCAGTTGGGACATCAGGAACACTGAAGCTTTCTTT. The genes are TRBV28 and TRBJ1-1; perhaps TRBD1 as D (6 bases). V was trimmed by 4 bases and J by 1 base, leaving 10 bases between them. This CDR3 has 14 amino acids. Germline V lookup: CDR1 MDHEN, CDR2 SYDVKM.

This rearrangement joins TRBV19 to TRBJ2-3; D perhaps matches TRBD2 (5 bases). Deletions cut 4 bases from V and 4 bases from J, with 18 bases between. The CDR3 runs 16 residues. The germline V gene encodes CDR1 LNHDA and CDR2 SQIVND (reference sequence). CDR3 region: CASSRPGSLFSDTQYF. CDR3 coding DNA: TGTGCCAGTAGTAGGCCGGGAAGCCTCTTTTCAGATACGCAGTATTTT. Full variable domain (rest looked up from reference TRBV19 and TRBJ2-3): DGGITQSPKYLFRKEGQNVTLSCEQNLNHDAMYWYRQDPGQGLRLIYYSQIVNDFQKGDIAEGYSVSREKKESFPLTVTSAQKNPTAFYLCASSRPGSLFSDTQYFGPGTRLTVL.

The chain uses TRBV2 and TRBJ2-7; D remains unclear. Germline V CDR1 and CDR2: SNHLY, FYNNEI. CDR3 length: 13 residues. Trimming removed 2 bases at V and 3 bases at J, with 8 bases between. The CDR3 is CASSERTSYEQYF. As DNA, the CDR3 is TGTGCCAGCAGTGAACGGACCAGCTACGAGCAGTACTTC.

A single count supports this clonotype. The chain recombines TRBV2 with TRBJ1-4; no clear D gene. Deletions cut 7 bases from V and 5 bases from J, with 11 bases between. Germline V lookup: CDR1 SNHLY, CDR2 FYNNEI. There are 13 residues in the CDR3. For the CDR3, the DNA is TGTGCCAGCACCCCACAGTCCAATGAAAAACTGTTTTTT. This translates into CASTPQSNEKLFF.

The table lists this clonotype with many counts. This chain uses TRBV7-9 with TRBJ2-2; perhaps TRBD2 as D (6 bases). V was clipped by 5 bases and J by 4 bases, with 11 bases between them. CDR3 length: 14 amino acids. Germline CDR1 SEHNR, CDR2 FQNEAQ (reference sequence). The CDR3 here is CASSAGSFTGELFF. CDR3 nucleotides: TGTGCCAGCAGCGCCGGGAGCTTCACCGGGGAGCTGTTTTTT.

This clonotype was counted at least ten times. This chain uses TRBV7-9 with TRBJ1-1, with D tentatively TRBD1 (6 bases). Germline CDR1 is SEHNR and CDR2 is FQNEAQ (reference sequence). Trimming shortened V by 3 bases and J by 10 bases, and 21 bases separated the two germline ends. This CDR3 is 15 amino acids long. The CDR3 here is CASSLPFEGERRAFF. CDR3 nucleotide sequence: TGTGCCAGCAGCTTGCCCTTTGAGGGGGAGAGGAGAGCTTTCTTT.

This clonotype was picked up many times. The rearrangement links TRBV10-3 to TRBJ1-4; 7 positions match TRBD1. Germline CDR1 is ENHRY and CDR2 is SYGVKD. The V segment lost 6 bases and the J segment 7 bases; nucleotides outside the gene matches: 11. The CDR3 runs to 15 residues. As DNA, the CDR3 is TGTGCCATCAGGGACGATACAGGGGAGGTTGAAAAACTGTTTTTT. It encodes CAIRDDTGEVEKLFF.

The V gene is TRBV5-4, the J gene TRBJ2-5; 7 nucleotides agree with TRBD1. This CDR3 is built from 13 residues. Germline V gene data show CDR1 as SGHNT and CDR2 as YYREEE (reference sequence). With 3 bases clipped from V and 9 bases from J, the junction kept 8 bases outside the gene matches. DNA for the CDR3: TGTGCCAGCAGCTGGGGACAGTATCAGCCCCAGTACTTC. It encodes CASSWGQYQPQYF.

This clonotype has only a few counts. This rearrangement joins TRBV29-1 to TRBJ2-5; no firm D call. Germline CDR1 SQVTM, CDR2 ANQGSEA. This CDR3 is 12 amino acids long. The CDR3 region is CSHWGLGETQYF. CDR3 sequence (DNA): TGCTCCCACTGGGGTTTGGGGGAGACCCAGTACTTC.

This clonotype was seen only a few times. This could be a read error, since a much larger clone is one nucleotide away. V gene TRBV10-3 combines with J gene TRBJ2-3, with 8 bases aligning to TRBD2. Germline V gene data show CDR1 as ENHRY and CDR2 as SYGVKD. V shed 6 bases, J shed 2 bases, and the junction held 4 bases outside the gene matches. CDR3 length: 14 amino acids. The CDR3 sequence is CAIRRAGDTDTQYF. In nucleotides, the CDR3 is TGTGCCATCAGACGAGCGGGAGACACAGATACGCAGTATTTT.

The table lists this clonotype with many counts. V usage is TRBV7-9 and J usage is TRBJ1-1; D unresolved. V was pared by 7 bases and J by 0 bases, with 12 bases between. The CDR3 length is 14 residues. Germline CDR1 SEHNR, CDR2 FQNEAQ (reference sequence). In DNA form, the CDR3 reads TGTGCCAGCACCGTCGGGCAGATGAACACTGAAGCTTTCTTT. This sequence encodes CASTVGQMNTEAFF.

This clonotype occurred many times. The chain has TRBV20-1 and TRBJ1-2; tentatively, D is TRBD1 (5 bases). The CDR3 is 12 amino acids. The ends were cut back, 2 bases at V and 7 bases at J, with 11 bases in the middle. Germline V CDR1 and CDR2: DFQATT, SNEGSKA (reference sequence). The CDR3 DNA reads as TGCAGTGCTAGATCGGGGGTACGTGGCTACACCTTC. Translated, it gives CSARSGVRGYTF.

The chain employs TRBV7-2 and TRBJ2-6; tentatively, D is TRBD1 (6 bases). In germline, CDR1 is SGHTA, CDR2 FQGNSA. Trimming cost V 5 bases and J 4 bases, with 15 bases left between them. The CDR3 loop spans 16 amino acids. The CDR3 loop reads CASSPDRSLGANVLTF. DNA for the CDR3: TGTGCCAGCAGCCCTGACAGGTCCCTGGGGGCCAACGTCCTGACTTTC.

The chain recombines TRBV6-2 or TRBV6-3 with TRBJ2-7; 8 bases are shared with TRBD2. Germline trimming cut 6 bases from V and 2 bases from J; bases unmatched to any gene: 3. CDR3 length: 13 amino acids. Germline V gene data show CDR1 as MNHEY and CDR2 as SVGEGT. The CDR3 reads CASRRAGAYEQYF. CDR3 DNA sequence: TGTGCCAGCAGGCGAGCGGGGGCCTACGAGCAGTACTTC.

This clonotype was detected once. This chain uses TRBV12-3 or TRBV12-4 with TRBJ1-5; the D gene is possibly TRBD1 (6 bases). Trimming left V 4 bases short and J 10 bases short, with 14 bases between. The CDR3 contains 13 residues. CDR3 in amino acids: CASSWEGGGPQHF. CDR3 coding DNA: TGTGCCAGCAGTTGGGAGGGGGGTGGTCCCCAGCATTTT.